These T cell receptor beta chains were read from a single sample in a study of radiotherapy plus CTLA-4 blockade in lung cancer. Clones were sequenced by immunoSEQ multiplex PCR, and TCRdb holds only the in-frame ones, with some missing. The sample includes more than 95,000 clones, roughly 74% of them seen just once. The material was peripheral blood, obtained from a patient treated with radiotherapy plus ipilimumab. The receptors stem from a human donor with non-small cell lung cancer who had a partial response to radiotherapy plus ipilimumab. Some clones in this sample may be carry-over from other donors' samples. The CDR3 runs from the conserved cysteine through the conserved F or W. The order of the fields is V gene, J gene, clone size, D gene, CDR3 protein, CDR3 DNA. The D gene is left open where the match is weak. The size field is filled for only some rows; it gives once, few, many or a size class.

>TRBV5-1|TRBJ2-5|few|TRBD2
CASSSTGTKETQYF
TGCGCCAGCAGCTCTACCGGGACTAAAGAGACCCAGTACTTC
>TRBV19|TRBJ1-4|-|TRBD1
CASSKHLQGFDEKLFF
TGTGCCAGTAGTAAACACCTACAGGGGTTCGATGAAAAACTGTTTTTT
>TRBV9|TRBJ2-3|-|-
CASSENRVGNTQYF
TGTGCCAGCAGCGAAAACAGGGTCGGTAATACGCAGTATTTT
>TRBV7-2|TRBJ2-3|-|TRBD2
CASSRLAGGPDTQYF
TGTGCCAGCAGCCGCCTAGCGGGGGGGCCAGATACGCAGTATTTT
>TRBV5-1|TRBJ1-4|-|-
CASSPGTNVEKLFF
TGCGCCAGCAGCCCCGGGACAAACGTTGAAAAACTGTTTTTT
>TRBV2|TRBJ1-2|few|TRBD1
CASTDRSYGYTF
TGTGCCAGTACGGACAGGAGCTATGGCTACACCTTC
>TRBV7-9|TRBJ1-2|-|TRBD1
CASSVGPTGGNYGYTF
TGTGCCAGCAGCGTAGGCCCGACAGGGGGTAACTATGGCTACACCTTC
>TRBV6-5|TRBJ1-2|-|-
CASTNQAVNYGYTF
TGTGCCAGCACCAACCAGGCAGTCAACTATGGCTACACCTTC
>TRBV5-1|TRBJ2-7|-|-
CASDSGTSYEQYF
TGCGCCAGCGATTCCGGGACATCCTACGAGCAGTACTTC
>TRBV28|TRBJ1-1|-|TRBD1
CASSKGGANTEAFF
TGTGCCAGCAGCAAAGGGGGCGCGAACACTGAAGCTTTCTTT
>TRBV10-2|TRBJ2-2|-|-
CASSRQLATGELFF
TGCGCCAGCAGCAGGCAACTCGCCACCGGGGAGCTGTTTTTT
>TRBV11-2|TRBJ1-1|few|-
CASSLSGNTEAFF
TGTGCCAGCAGCTTATCAGGGAACACTGAAGCTTTCTTT
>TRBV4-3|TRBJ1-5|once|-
CASSQDLDTSNQPQHF
TGCGCCAGCAGCCAAGACTTAGACACAAGCAATCAGCCCCAGCATTTT
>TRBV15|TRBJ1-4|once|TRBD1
CATSRDSWTGTTNEKLFF
TGTGCCACCAGCAGAGATTCTTGGACAGGAACAACTAATGAAAAACTGTTTTTT
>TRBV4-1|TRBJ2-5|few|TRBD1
CASSQGTGYETQYF
TGCGCCAGCAGCCAAGGGACAGGGTACGAGACCCAGTACTTC
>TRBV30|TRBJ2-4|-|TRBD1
CAWSRGQVGDIQYF
TGTGCCTGGAGCCGGGGACAGGTCGGTGACATTCAGTACTTC
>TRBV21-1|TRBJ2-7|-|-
CASILGDRFYEQYF
TGTGCCAGCATCCTGGGGGACAGGTTCTACGAGCAGTACTTC
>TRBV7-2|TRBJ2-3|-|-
CASSRSGGAGDTQYF
TGTGCCAGCAGCCGCTCTGGGGGGGCGGGCGATACGCAGTATTTT
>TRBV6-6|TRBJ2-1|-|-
CASRDSYNEQFF
TGTGCCAGCAGGGACAGCTACAATGAGCAGTTCTTC
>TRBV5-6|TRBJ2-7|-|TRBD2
CASSLGSSGIAYEQYF
TGTGCCAGCAGCTTGGGTTCTAGCGGGATTGCGTACGAGCAGTACTTC
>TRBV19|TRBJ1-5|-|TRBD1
CATSPRGQGRGSNQPQHF
TGTGCCACCTCCCCCCGAGGACAGGGTCGAGGTAGCAATCAGCCCCAGCATTTT
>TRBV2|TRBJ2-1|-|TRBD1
CASSLTGAYNEQFF
TGTGCCAGCTCACTGACAGGGGCCTACAATGAGCAGTTCTTC
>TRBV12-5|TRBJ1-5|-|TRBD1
CASGPRGQGGNQPQHF
TGTGCTAGTGGTCCCAGGGGACAGGGTGGCAATCAGCCCCAGCATTTT
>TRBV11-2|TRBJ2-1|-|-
CASSLGAGEGYREQFF
TGTGCCAGCAGCTTAGGGGCAGGGGAGGGATATCGTGAGCAGTTCTTC
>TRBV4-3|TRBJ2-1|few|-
CASSQDWRGGDEQFF
TGCGCCAGCAGCCAAGATTGGCGGGGCGGCGATGAGCAGTTCTTC
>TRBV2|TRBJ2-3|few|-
CASSVTRDTQYF
TGTGCCAGCAGCGTAACTAGGGATACGCAGTATTTT
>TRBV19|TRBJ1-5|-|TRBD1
CASSFQRDRYSNQPQHF
TGTGCCAGTAGTTTTCAACGGGACAGATATAGCAATCAGCCCCAGCATTTT
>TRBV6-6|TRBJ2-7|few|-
CASSAHRDSYEQYF
TGTGCCAGCAGTGCTCACAGGGATTCCTACGAGCAGTACTTC
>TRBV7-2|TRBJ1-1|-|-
CASSLEPRGTEAFF
TGTGCCAGCAGCTTAGAACCTCGGGGAACTGAAGCTTTCTTT
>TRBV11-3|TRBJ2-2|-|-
CASSRWNTGELFF
TGTGCCAGCTCGAGGTGGAACACCGGGGAGCTGTTTTTT
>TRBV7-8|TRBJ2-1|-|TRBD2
CASSTPASGGPDEQFF
TGTGCCAGCAGCACCCCGGCTAGCGGGGGACCCGATGAGCAGTTCTTC
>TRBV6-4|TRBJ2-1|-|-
CASSDSPSSYNEQFF
TGTGCCAGCAGTGACAGCCCGAGCTCCTACAATGAGCAGTTCTTC
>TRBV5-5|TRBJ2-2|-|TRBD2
CASSFTSGSSTELFF
TGTGCCAGCAGCTTTACTAGCGGGAGCTCTACGGAGCTGTTTTTT
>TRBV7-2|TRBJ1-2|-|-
CASSFGQNYGYTF
TGTGCCAGCAGCTTCGGACAGAACTATGGCTACACCTTC
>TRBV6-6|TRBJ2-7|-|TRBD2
CASSYGRGGSNEQYF
TGTGCCAGCAGTTACGGGCGGGGGGGCTCCAACGAGCAGTACTTC
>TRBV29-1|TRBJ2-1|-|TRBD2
CSVDQAGGEQFF
TGCAGCGTTGATCAAGCGGGAGGTGAGCAGTTCTTC
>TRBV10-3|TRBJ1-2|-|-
CAISEGAFNYGYTF
TGTGCCATCAGTGAGGGGGCTTTTAACTATGGCTACACCTTC
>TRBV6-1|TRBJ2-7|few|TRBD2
CASSERREVSYEQYF
TGTGCCAGCAGTGAAAGGCGGGAGGTCTCCTACGAGCAGTACTTC
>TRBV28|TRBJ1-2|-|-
CASSLRVRANYGYTF
TGTGCCAGCAGTCTCAGGGTTAGAGCTAACTATGGCTACACCTTC
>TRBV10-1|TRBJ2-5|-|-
CASSESRAGRHQYF
TGCGCCAGCAGTGAGTCGAGAGCGGGCAGGCACCAGTACTTC
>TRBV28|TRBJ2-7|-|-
CASSLRSSASYEQYF
TGTGCCAGCAGTTTACGTTCCAGCGCGAGCTACGAGCAGTACTTC
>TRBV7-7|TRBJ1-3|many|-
CASSLGGNLDTIYF
TGTGCCAGCAGCTTAGGCGGGAATTTGGACACCATATATTTT
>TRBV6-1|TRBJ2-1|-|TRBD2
CASSDTRLAGGGEQFF
TGTGCCAGCAGTGATACCCGGCTAGCGGGGGGCGGTGAGCAGTTCTTC
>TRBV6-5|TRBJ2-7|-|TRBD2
CASSYRRGGDEQYF
TGTGCCAGCAGTTATCGACGGGGGGGGGATGAGCAGTACTTC
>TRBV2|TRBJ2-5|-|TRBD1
CASNRGLETQYF
TGTGCCAGCAACAGGGGGCTAGAGACCCAGTACTTC
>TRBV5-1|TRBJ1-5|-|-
CASSLYKESPQPQHF
TGCGCCAGCAGCCTCTACAAGGAGAGCCCTCAGCCCCAGCATTTT
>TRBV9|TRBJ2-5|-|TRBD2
CASNPRGGVVETQYF
TGTGCCAGCAACCCGCGGGGGGGCGTGGTAGAGACCCAGTACTTC
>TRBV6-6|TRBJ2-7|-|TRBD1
CASSDGGQGISYEQYF
TGTGCCAGCAGCGACGGGGGACAGGGTATCTCCTACGAGCAGTACTTC
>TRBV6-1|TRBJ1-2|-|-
CASRERLSNYGYTF
TGTGCCAGCAGAGAGAGACTATCTAACTATGGCTACACCTTC
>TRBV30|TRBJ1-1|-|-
CAWNRKDTEAFF
TGTGCCTGGAACAGGAAGGACACTGAAGCTTTCTTT
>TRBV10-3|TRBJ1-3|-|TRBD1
CAISDRTGRSGNTIYF
TGTGCCATCAGTGACCGGACAGGTCGCTCTGGAAACACCATATATTTT
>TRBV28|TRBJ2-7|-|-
CASSNPQDFKQYF
TGTGCCAGCAGTAACCCACAGGATTTTAAGCAGTACTTC
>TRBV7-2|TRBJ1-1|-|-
CASSLVVGGNTEAFF
TGTGCCAGCAGCTTAGTCGTCGGGGGGAACACTGAAGCTTTCTTT
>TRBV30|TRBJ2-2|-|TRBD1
CAWDRVTTGELFF
TGTGCCTGGGACAGGGTCACGACCGGGGAGCTGTTTTTT
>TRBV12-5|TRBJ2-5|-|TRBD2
CASGQILWGGGAEETQYF
TGTGCTAGTGGTCAGATTTTGTGGGGCGGGGGGGCCGAAGAGACCCAGTACTTC
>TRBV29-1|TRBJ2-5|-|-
CSVGGTPGGETQYF
TGCAGCGTTGGGGGGACACCAGGAGGTGAGACCCAGTACTTC
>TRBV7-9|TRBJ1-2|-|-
CASSYDRFYGYTF
TGTGCCAGCAGCTATGACAGGTTCTATGGCTACACCTTC
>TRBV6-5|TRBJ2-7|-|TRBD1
CASSTRTGGRYEQYF
TGTGCCAGCAGTACTCGGACAGGGGGCCGCTACGAGCAGTACTTC
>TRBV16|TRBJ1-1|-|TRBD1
CASQRVGTGTEAFF
TGTGCCAGCCAACGAGTTGGGACAGGGACTGAAGCTTTCTTT